This entry lists 18 T cell receptor beta chains sequenced from one sample in a study of CD8 T cells in Susac syndrome. With random hexamers, roughly 0.5 to 1 ug RNA was reverse transcribed. TCRdb reprocessed the immunoSEQ multiplex PCR reads with MiXCR, giving one entry per CDR3 protein. The sample records about 430,000 distinct CDR3 sequences, approximately 85% being singletons. The sequenced sample was CD8+ T cells from PBMCs. The receptors originated from a human donor with multiple sclerosis.

In this sample, this clonotype turned up once. The chain combines TRBV29-1 with TRBJ1-3; D remains ambiguous. The CDR3 runs 12 residues. Germline V gene data show CDR1 as SQVTM and CDR2 as ANQGSEA. V was shortened by 5 bases and J by 0 bases, with 5 bases between the two germline ends. CDR3 protein: CSVMVSGNTIYF. As DNA, the CDR3 is TGCAGCGTTATGGTCTCTGGAAACACCATATATTTT.

The chain has TRBV30 and TRBJ2-5, with 8 nucleotides matching TRBD2. Trimming took 5 bases from V and 5 from J; bases not matched to a gene: 7. The germline gives CDR1 GTSNPN, CDR2 SVGIG (reference sequence). The CDR3 extends over 13 amino acids. The CDR3 DNA follows: TGTGCCTGGGAGCCGGGGGGGTGGGAGACCCAGTACTTC. Translating gives CAWEPGGWETQYF.

The chain links TRBV7-2 to TRBJ2-7; 9 nucleotides align to TRBD2. The CDR3 has 14 amino acids. The V and J ends lost 6 bases and 4 bases, in that order; junction bases with no gene match: 7. The germline V gene encodes CDR1 SGHTA and CDR2 FQGNSA. The CDR3 reads CASRLSSGTYEQYF. The CDR3 DNA sequence: TGTGCCAGCAGATTATCTAGCGGGACTTACGAGCAGTACTTC.

The chain links TRBV29-1 to TRBJ1-1, with D possibly matching TRBD1 (5 bases). The germline V gene encodes CDR1 SQVTM and CDR2 ANQGSEA. The CDR3 is 14 amino acids. Trimming took 0 bases from V and 7 from J, leaving 15 bases between them. CDR3: CSVEDRPQGNEAFF. In DNA, the CDR3 is TGCAGCGTTGAAGATCGACCCCAGGGAAATGAAGCTTTCTTT.

This chain joins TRBV4-1 and TRBJ2-3, with a possible D match to TRBD2 (5 bases). CDR1 is MGHRA and CDR2 is YSYEKL in the germline V gene. There are 11 residues in the CDR3. Trimming shortened V by 4 bases and J by 7 bases, and 6 bases separated the two germline ends. The CDR3 sequence is CASSRGNTQYF. CDR3 DNA sequence: TGCGCCAGCAGCCGAGGGAATACGCAGTATTTT.

This chain uses TRBV9 with TRBJ1-1; D remains unclear. CDR1 is SGDLS, CDR2 YYNGEE, per germline. CDR3 length: 14 amino acids. V gave up 1 base and J gave up 4 bases, with 11 bases separating them. The chain's CDR3 is CASSVLGSFTEAFF. For the CDR3, the DNA is TGTGCCAGCAGCGTACTCGGGAGCTTCACTGAAGCTTTCTTT.

The CDR3 spells CSVEGGTKQETQYF. CDR3 bases: TGCAGCGTTGAAGGGGGGACCAAACAAGAGACCCAGTACTTC. V and J are TRBV29-1 and TRBJ2-5; either TRBD1 or TRBD2 may supply D (5 bases each). Trimming left V 1 base short and J 2 bases short, with 11 bases between. Looked up from germline, CDR1 is SQVTM and CDR2 is ANQGSEA. This CDR3 is built from 14 residues.

The count of this clonotype is one. The chain couples TRBV19 to TRBJ1-5; tentative D call: TRBD1 (5 bases). Trimming pared 4 bases from V and 2 bases from J, leaving 18 bases between. Germline CDR1 LNHDA, CDR2 SQIVND (reference sequence). The CDR3 has 17 residues. This CDR3 reads CASSTRAGLDGNQPQHF. CDR3 DNA: TGTGCCAGTAGTACTCGTGCGGGGCTGGATGGCAATCAGCCCCAGCATTTT. Variable domain in full (rest from reference TRBV19 and TRBJ1-5): DGGITQSPKYLFRKEGQNVTLSCEQNLNHDAMYWYRQDPGQGLRLIYYSQIVNDFQKGDIAEGYSVSREKKESFPLTVTSAQKNPTAFYLCASSTRAGLDGNQPQHFGDGTRLSIL.

V and J are TRBV5-6 and TRBJ2-2; possible D gene TRBD2, 7 bases. The CDR3 has 14 amino acids. V shed 3 bases and J shed 8 bases, with 14 bases lying between them. Germline CDR1 SGHDT, CDR2 YYEEEE. The CDR3 DNA follows: TGTGCCAGCAGCTCGGGGGGCGGATTTGGGGAGCTGTTTTTT. Translated, it gives CASSSGGGFGELFF.

V usage is TRBV30 and J usage is TRBJ2-3; D not certain. CDR3 length: 14 amino acids. The V end was cut by 0 bases, the J end by 4 bases, with 11 bases between. CDR1 and CDR2 from the germline V gene are GTSNPN and SVGIG (reference sequence). CDR3 nucleotide sequence: TGTGCCTGGAGTGTGAGTTCTTTTGCAGATACGCAGTATTTT. Amino acids: CAWSVSSFADTQYF.

This chain links TRBV29-1 with TRBJ2-2; D not certain. This CDR3 is built from 15 residues. CDR1 and CDR2 (germline): SQVTM, ANQGSEA. Trimming cost V 1 base and J 9 bases, with 18 bases left between them. DNA of the CDR3: TGCAGCGTTGAAGGTGGGCCAAATAAGACCCGGGAGCTGTTTTTT. Translating it yields CSVEGGPNKTRELFF.

V gene TRBV12-3 or TRBV12-4 combines with J gene TRBJ2-1; 16 bases align to TRBD2. This CDR3 is 17 amino acids long. The J segment lost 4 bases and the V segment lost 6 bases, leaving 6 bases of the junction unmatched. The DNA for the CDR3 is TGTGCCAGCAGACCCGGGACTAGCGGGGGGGATTACAATGAGCAGTTCTTC. Amino acid sequence: CASRPGTSGGDYNEQFF.

The rearrangement uses TRBV6-5 and TRBJ1-4; D is undetermined. V was shortened by 2 bases and J by 0 bases, with 4 bases between the two germline ends. The CDR3 is 14 amino acids. Germline V gene data show CDR1 as MNHEY and CDR2 as SVGAGI. The CDR3 region has the DNA TGTGCCAGCAGTTACGGAACAACTAATGAAAAACTGTTTTTT. This sequence encodes CASSYGTTNEKLFF.

This clonotype appeared a few times. CDR3 sequence (DNA): TGCGCCAGCAGCTCTGGAAATGGGTACTCCGATGAGCAGTTCTTC. Its translation is CASSSGNGYSDEQFF. The J gene is TRBJ2-1, the V gene TRBV5-1, with no clear D. Germline V CDR1 and CDR2: SGHRS, YFSETQ. CDR3 size: 15 residues. V was clipped by 3 bases and J by 8 bases, with 18 bases between them.

The V gene is TRBV11-2, the J gene TRBJ2-5; a weak D match, TRBD1 (7 bases). V gave up 2 bases and J gave up 5 bases, with 18 bases separating them. The CDR3 length is 16 residues. Germline loops: CDR1 SGHAT, CDR2 FQNNGV. The CDR3 DNA reads TGTGCCAGCAGCTTATTCCGAGGGGGCGCGGGGGAGACCCAGTACTTC. Translated, it gives CASSLFRGGAGETQYF.

The V call is TRBV18, the J call TRBJ2-1; 7 bases agree with TRBD2. CDR3 length equals 15 residues. CDR1 is KGHSH and CDR2 is LQKENI in the germline V gene. Trimming removed 5 bases from V and 7 bases from J; junction bases left unmatched: 11. CDR3 in DNA: TGTGCCAGCTCAGACCGGGACCCCGGGGGGAATGAGCAGTTCTTC. Translating gives CASSDRDPGGNEQFF.

The chain joins TRBV20-1 to TRBJ2-1; tentative D call: TRBD2 (6 bases). V was clipped by 6 bases and J by 4 bases, with 19 bases between them. Looked up from germline, CDR1 is DFQATT and CDR2 is SNEGSKA (reference sequence). The CDR3 length is 15 residues. This CDR3 reads CSASPTSSDYNEQFF. The CDR3 nucleotides are TGCAGTGCCAGCCCCACTAGCTCCGATTACAATGAGCAGTTCTTC.

This chain uses TRBV14 with TRBJ1-2, with unresolved D. V was clipped by 2 bases and J by 4 bases, with 20 bases between them. The CDR3 spans 17 residues. CDR1 SGHDN and CDR2 FVKESK come from the germline V gene. The DNA of the CDR3 is TGTGCCAGCAGCCAATTCCCCAAGGGTGCGCGGCGCTATGGCTACACCTTC. Its translation: CASSQFPKGARRYGYTF.